This paragraph reports one T cell receptor beta chain. This specimen belongs to a study of neoadjuvant nivolumab and ipilimumab in lung cancer. Measured with immunoSEQ multiplex PCR; TCRdb has only the in-frame clones, and not every one. The table includes about 10,000 clones, roughly four fifths detected once. Trimming removed 4 bases at V and 5 bases at J, with 18 bases between. In germline, CDR1 is LNHDA, CDR2 SQIVND (reference sequence). The CDR3 is 16 amino acids. This receptor was obtained from an adult with non-small cell lung cancer. This sample comprised peripheral blood, obtained before neoadjuvant nivolumab, alone or with ipilimumab. V is TRBV19 and J is TRBJ1-5, with D possibly being TRBD1 (5 bases). This CDR3 reads CASSSLGRLGDQPQHF. CDR3 nucleotides: TGTGCCAGTAGTAGCTTGGGACGGTTAGGCGATCAGCCCCAGCATTTT.